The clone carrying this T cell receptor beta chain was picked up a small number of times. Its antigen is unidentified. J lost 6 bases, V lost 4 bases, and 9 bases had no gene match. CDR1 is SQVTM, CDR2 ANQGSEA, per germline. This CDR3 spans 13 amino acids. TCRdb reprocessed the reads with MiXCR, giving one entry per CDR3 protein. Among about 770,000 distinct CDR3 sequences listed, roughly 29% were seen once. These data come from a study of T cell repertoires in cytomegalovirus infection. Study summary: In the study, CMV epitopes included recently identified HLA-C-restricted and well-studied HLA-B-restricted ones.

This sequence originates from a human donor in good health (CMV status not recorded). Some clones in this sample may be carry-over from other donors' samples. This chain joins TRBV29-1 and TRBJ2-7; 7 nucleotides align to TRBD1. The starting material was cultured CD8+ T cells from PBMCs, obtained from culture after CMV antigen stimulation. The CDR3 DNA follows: TGCAGCGTTGTATCAGGGGGAAGCGGCGAGCAGTACGTC. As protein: CSVVSGGSGEQYV.